This T cell receptor (beta chain) stems from a study of blood T cell repertoires in COVID-19. Methods used by the authors: Quantification of nucleated cells was approximated via reference gene primer amplification. The protocol was immunoSEQ multiplex PCR, while the TCRdb copy is restricted to in-frame clones and leaves out a portion. The V and J calls and clone size were taken over from that table, and D and trimming were inferred from the DNA. Seen here are roughly 250,000 clones, approximately 85% observed once, and the top ten hold 3.5% to 5.5%. The CDR3 is 16 residues long. Study members were between roughly 18 and 89 years old and lived in 20 to 25 US regions. Researchers sorted participants into cohorts using their self-reported clinical history. This clone was seen a few times.

This sequence joins TRBV12-2 and TRBJ2-2; TRBD1, the table's D call, lacks a check against the DNA. TRBV12-2 is an annotated pseudogene. The TCR was taken from a young woman who had recovered from COVID-19. Sequenced sample: PBMCs or T cells enriched from blood (not recorded which). The CDR3 region is CASRLLGRVDTGELFF. The CDR3 coding sequence is TGTGCAAGTCGCTTACTAGGCAGGGTAGACACCGGGGAGCTGTTTTTT.